The present T cell receptor beta chain was sequenced within a study of T cells in Graves' hyperthyroidism and ophthalmopathy. Points from the study as a whole: Blood also contained most expanded thyroid clonotypes above 0.001.

The CDR3 sequence is 14 residues long. Germline V gene data show CDR1 as LNHDA and CDR2 as SQIVND (reference sequence). V lost 7 bases and J lost 3, with 15 bases in between. Using RNA transcripts as the source, TCR beta CDR3 regions were amplified. Using the HTBI primer set, a first-round RT-PCR was run on the TCR CDR3. TCRdb called the multiplex PCR reads again in MiXCR, with one record for every CDR3 protein. The sample contains 550,000 to 700,000 distinct CDR3 sequences, 35% to 55% of which appear only once. This clonotype was recorded many times. As yet, its antigen is unknown. The chain employs TRBV19 and TRBJ1-1; D remains unclear. The sequenced sample was peripheral blood or thyroid tissue (not recorded which). This receptor was obtained from an adult woman with Graves' disease, either hyperthyroidism or ophthalmopathy (not recorded which). Written as DNA, the CDR3 is TGTGCCAGTACCGCCGGTGGTGGATACACTGAAGCTTTCTTT. Its translation: CASTAGGGYTEAFF.